Each of the 4 T cell receptor beta chains below was sequenced from the same sample in a study of OX40 agonist ivuxolimab in advanced cancers. Sequencing was performed with immunoSEQ multiplex PCR; in TCRdb, only in-frame clones are kept and a portion is missing. The sample shows 65,000 to 80,000 clones, 70% to 90% of them seen only once. The sample consisted of CD4+ or CD8+ T cells sorted from blood, taken in a trial of the OX40 agonist ivuxolimab. These receptors were taken from an adult with an advanced solid tumor such as melanoma, head and neck, liver or kidney cancer.

The V call is TRBV11-2, the J call TRBJ2-3; D might be TRBD2 (6 bases). The germline CDR1 and CDR2 sequences are SGHAT and FQNNGV. CDR3 size: 14 residues. Trimming shortened V by 8 bases and J by 0 bases, and 12 bases separated the two germline ends. CDR3: CASLGGLSTDTQYF. CDR3 nucleotide sequence: TGTGCCAGCCTTGGGGGACTTAGCACAGATACGCAGTATTTT.

The chain carries TRBV9 and TRBJ2-3; no clear D. CDR3 length: 15 amino acids. Trimming shortened V by 0 bases and J by 0 bases, and 8 bases separated the two germline ends. The germline V gene encodes CDR1 SGDLS and CDR2 YYNGEE. The CDR3 here is CASSVGATSTDTQYF. CDR3 bases: TGTGCCAGCAGCGTAGGGGCCACAAGCACAGATACGCAGTATTTT. Based on the CDR3 plus reference TRBV9 and TRBJ2-3, the full variable domain is DSGVTQTPKHLITATGQRVTLRCSPRSGDLSVYWYQQSLDQGLQFLIQYYNGEERAKGNILERFSAQQFPDLHSELNLSSLELGDSALYFCASSVGATSTDTQYFGPGTRLTVL.

This clone was detected only once. The chain uses TRBV5-1 and TRBJ1-5; D is unresolved. Germline V gene data show CDR1 as SGHRS and CDR2 as YFSETQ. This CDR3 comprises 14 residues. Trimming left V 4 bases short and J 0 bases short, with 8 bases between. The chain's CDR3 is CASSTDGSNQPQHF. For the CDR3, the DNA is TGCGCCAGCAGCACGGACGGTAGCAATCAGCCCCAGCATTTT.

This sequence joins TRBV30 and TRBJ1-5; 7 bases align to TRBD1. CDR3 length equals 13 residues. V was pared by 5 bases and J by 4 bases, with 5 bases of the junction left unmatched. Germline CDR1 is GTSNPN and CDR2 is SVGIG (reference sequence). CDR3 loop: CAWSTGNNQPQHF. The CDR3 nucleotides read TGTGCCTGGTCGACAGGGAATAATCAGCCCCAGCATTTT.